This TCR beta chain appears in the sequencing data of a study of patients and donors after allogeneic stem cell transplantation. This clonotype has only a few counts. The V gene end was trimmed by 4 bases and the J gene end by 4 bases; junction bases not matched to a gene: 16. Germline CDR1 SQVTM, CDR2 ANQGSEA. This CDR3 contains 17 residues. TCRdb independently ran MiXCR on the RT-PCR reads; one entry per CDR3 protein. The sample holds 150,000 to 200,000 distinct CDR3 sequences, about 32% seen once. The gene calls are TRBV29-1 and TRBJ1-2; TRBD1 matches at 9 bases. The TCR sequence derives from a human donor who was either an allogeneic HSCT recipient or a stem cell or donor lymphocyte infusion donor (not recorded which). It is not recorded whose cells these are; they may come from a transplant donor. The sample consisted of blood, either unsorted or a sorted T cell fraction (not recorded which). For the CDR3, the DNA is TGCAGCGTTGTGGGCGGGACAGGGATACCTTGGCTCTATGGCTACACCTTC. This translates into CSVVGGTGIPWLYGYTF.